Below are 11 T cell receptor beta chains sequenced from a single sample in a study of T cell responses to AZD1222 COVID-19 vaccine. TCRdb's table, derived via immunoSEQ multiplex PCR, lists solely in-frame clones and lacks some. The data contain almost 70,000 clones, roughly 80% of them singletons. The source was peripheral blood, collected 28 days after the second AZD1222 dose. The receptors shown here come from an adult who received the AZD1222 COVID-19 vaccine.

This clone appeared a few times. The V and J genes are TRBV20-1 and TRBJ2-7; D is perhaps TRBD2 (5 bases). Trimming removed 3 bases from V and 2 bases from J, with 11 bases in between. Germline V gene data show CDR1 as DFQATT and CDR2 as SNEGSKA (reference sequence). This CDR3 is 13 amino acids long. The CDR3 sequence: CSASTGNTYEQYF. The CDR3 DNA follows: TGCAGTGCTAGTACCGGGAACACCTACGAGCAGTACTTC.

CDR3 residues: CATSDRTSGSSDTQYF. The CDR3 nucleotides read TGTGCCACCAGTGACCGGACTAGCGGGAGTAGTGATACGCAGTATTTT. The chain uses TRBV24-1 and TRBJ2-3, with 13 positions matching TRBD2. The CDR3 has 16 residues. Germline CDR1 is KGHDR and CDR2 is SFDVKD. The V and J ends lost 4 bases and 6 bases, in that order; junction bases with no gene match: 6.

The V call is TRBV5-4, the J call TRBJ2-3; 8 positions match TRBD1. V was pared by 4 bases and J by 4 bases, with 5 bases of the junction left unmatched. Germline V CDR1 and CDR2: SGHNT, YYREEE (reference sequence). The CDR3 has 14 amino acids. CDR3 protein: CASSIDRGADTQYF. CDR3 coding DNA: TGTGCCAGCAGCATAGACAGGGGAGCAGATACGCAGTATTTT.

The V call is TRBV28, the J call TRBJ2-5; no clear D gene. Per the germline V gene, CDR1 is MDHEN and CDR2 is SYDVKM. The ends were cut back, 7 bases at V and 4 bases at J, with 10 bases in the middle. The CDR3 loop spans 12 amino acids. CDR3 amino acids: CASIRRLETQYF. CDR3 sequence (DNA): TGTGCCAGCATTAGACGACTAGAGACCCAGTACTTC.

This rearrangement joins TRBV5-1 to TRBJ2-3; D is undetermined. The CDR3 extends over 14 amino acids. Germline values: CDR1 SGHRS, CDR2 YFSETQ. Trimming removed 4 bases at V and 2 bases at J, with 11 bases between. Here the CDR3 DNA reads TGCGCCAGCAGCGCAGGAATCCACACAGATACGCAGTATTTT. Encoded protein: CASSAGIHTDTQYF.

The rearrangement uses TRBV21-1 and TRBJ1-6; TRBD1 reflects the table's D call only, with no check against the DNA. TRBV21-1 is a known pseudogene. The CDR3 covers 16 residues. The CDR3, as DNA: TGTGCCAGCAGCAAAAAACAGGGGGATAGTAATTCACCCCTCCACTTT. Its translation: CASSKKQGDSNSPLHF.

The V and J genes are TRBV15 and TRBJ2-5; D gene unclear. The length of the CDR3 is 12 residues. Germline CDR1 LNHNV, CDR2 YYDKDF (reference sequence). Trimming removed 5 bases at V and 5 bases at J, with 9 bases between. The CDR3 DNA sequence: TGTGCCACCAGCGTTAATGGTGAGACCCAGTACTTC. This encodes CATSVNGETQYF. The full variable domain, in which reference TRBV15 and TRBJ2-5 provide the parts outside the CDR3, is DAMVIQNPRYQVTQFGKPVTLSCSQTLNHNVMYWYQQKSSQAPKLLFHYYDKDFNNEADTPDNFQSRRPNTSFCFLDIRSPGLGDTAMYLCATSVNGETQYFGPGTRLLVL.

The chain has TRBV5-1 and TRBJ2-1, with 7 bases lining up with TRBD1. V trimming: 4 bases; J trimming: 10 bases; junction bases outside the gene matches: 14. The V gene's germline CDR1 is SGHRS and CDR2 YFSETQ. The CDR3 is made up of 15 amino acids. CDR3 in amino acids: CASSINLGGAGEQFF. CDR3 coding DNA: TGCGCCAGCAGCATAAACTTAGGGGGCGCTGGGGAGCAGTTCTTC.

The chain couples TRBV4-1 to TRBJ1-2; 9 nucleotides match TRBD1. This CDR3 is 15 amino acids long. V dropped 2 bases and J dropped 2; count of bases not matched to a gene: 3. The germline V gene has CDR1 MGHRA and CDR2 YSYEKL. The CDR3 DNA reads as TGCGCCAGCAGCCAACCGGGACAGGGAAACTATGGCTACACCTTC. Its protein is CASSQPGQGNYGYTF.

The chain carries TRBV6-6 and TRBJ2-3; D remains ambiguous. The CDR3 consists of 14 residues. Per germline, CDR1 MNHNY and CDR2 SVGAGI (reference sequence). The V and J ends lost 0 bases and 6 bases respectively, with 10 bases between them. The CDR3 nucleotides are TGTGCCAGCAGTTACTCGGGTAGATCGGATACGCAGTATTTT. Encoded protein: CASSYSGRSDTQYF.

The rearrangement joins TRBV29-1 to TRBJ1-2; D is unresolved. Trimming stripped 7 bases from V and 6 bases from J, with 12 bases between. The CDR3 consists of 11 residues. Per germline, CDR1 SQVTM and CDR2 ANQGSEA. CDR3 nucleotides: TGCAGCGCTGGAGATAAGAATGGCTACACCTTC. Residues: CSAGDKNGYTF.